This entry concerns a single T cell receptor (beta chain). The CDR3 consists of 14 residues. The germline V and J ends were trimmed by 0 bases and 9 bases, with 12 bases remaining between them. From germline, CDR1 is LNHNV and CDR2 YYDKDF (reference sequence). Original processing methods: Nucleated cell counts were estimated from reference gene primer amplification. Profiled with immunoSEQ multiplex PCR; TCRdb holds only in-frame clones, not every one. V and J calls and clone size come straight from that table; D and trimming were deduced from the DNA. The sample contains 50,000 to 65,000 clones, roughly 68% of which appear only once. These data originate in a study of blood T cell repertoires in COVID-19. Study overall: Samples of COVID-19 (acute and convalescent) were obtained from the United States, Italy and Spain. PBMCs, B-cell-depleted T cells, or T cells provided the cDNA or gDNA that made up the material.

The V gene is TRBV15, the J gene TRBJ2-4; possibly TRBD2 for D (6 bases). The source is an elderly woman with acute or convalescent COVID-19. Sequencing was performed on peripheral blood. The CDR3 loop is CATSRDRGEAIQYF. The CDR3 bases are TGTGCCACCAGCAGAGATCGAGGGGAGGCCATTCAGTACTTC. The full variable domain, in which reference TRBV15 and TRBJ2-4 provide the parts outside the CDR3, is DAMVIQNPRYQVTQFGKPVTLSCSQTLNHNVMYWYQQKSSQAPKLLFHYYDKDFNNEADTPDNFQSRRPNTSFCFLDIRSPGLGDTAMYLCATSRDRGEAIQYFGAGTRLSVL.